This T cell receptor beta chain came from a study of T cells in Graves' hyperthyroidism and ophthalmopathy. Ten or more counts support this clonotype. Its antigen is not known. Findings and caveats of the study: A 13 V-J signature model discriminated ophthalmopathy versus stable hyperthyroidism. Prediction of ophthalmopathy progression came a median roughly 6.4 months pre-onset. Most thyroid clonotypes that were expanded above 0.001 also turned up in blood.

Trimming shortened V by 5 bases and J by 7 bases, and 12 bases separated the two germline ends. Per the germline V gene, CDR1 is SEHNR and CDR2 is FQNEAQ (reference sequence). The CDR3 has 12 residues. Reasons for excluding patients were uncontrolled infection, other autoimmune disease, pregnancy or lactation. It was RNA transcripts that yielded the amplified TCR beta CDR3 regions. HTBI primers were the set used in a first-round RT-PCR of the TCR CDR3. TCRdb ran MiXCR on the multiplex PCR reads and lists one entry per CDR3 protein. The sample comprises around 660,000 distinct CDR3 sequences, roughly 46% of which are singletons, and roughly 6.5% rests with the top ten.

The chain uses TRBV7-9 and TRBJ2-7; D perhaps matches TRBD2 (6 bases). Sequencing input: peripheral blood or thyroid tissue (not recorded which). This receptor was identified in an adult man with Graves' disease, either hyperthyroidism or ophthalmopathy (not recorded which). The CDR3 coding sequence is TGTGCCAGCAGCCAAGATCGGGGGGAGCAGTACTTC. This sequence encodes CASSQDRGEQYF. The whole variable domain, remainder taken from reference TRBV7-9 and TRBJ2-7, is DTGVSQNPRHKITKRGQNVTFRCDPISEHNRLYWYRQTLGQGPEFLTYFQNEAQLEKSRLLSDRFSAERPKGSFSTLEIQRTEQGDSAMYLCASSQDRGEQYFGPGTRLTVT.